This T cell receptor (beta chain) was identified in a study of cytomegalovirus exposure and HLA in healthy donors (TCRdb year 2017). About the study as a whole: An earlier analysis of roughly 500 of the donors reported about 280 Gb of sequence data and roughly 120 million unique TCR beta sequences obtained from about 200 million T cells. Of the 300 to 400 genotyped donors, over 65% fell in the genetic ancestry cluster associated with self-reported Caucasian donors. An earlier analysis of approximately 580 of the donors used high-throughput TCR beta sequencing to judge whether each TCR beta V gene segment behaved as functional or pseudogenic. Every discovery cohort repertoire had been produced on one sequencing platform. On average, roughly 240,000 unique TCR beta nucleotide sequences were sequenced per donor among 350 to 400 genotyped donors of the cohort, with 15% to 20% of those sequences being non-productive. An early release covering about 600 HLA-typed donors comprised roughly 300 gigabases of sequencing data and about 90 million unique TCR sequences. Along with the approximately 650-subject first cohort, a separate validation cohort of 120 different subjects was used. Typing coverage differed by locus: A, B, C, DRB1 and DQB1 were typed in roughly 620-640 donors, DQA1 in about 500, DPA1 in some 600, and DPB1 in 472. In a later genetic analysis, genome-wide SNP genotypes for about 55% of the roughly 700 donors were used, and that subset was treated as a discovery cohort. Several DR-DQ haplotypes were treated as single units for association and clustering because of strong linkage in the cohort. The study combined high-throughput TCR immunosequencing, statistical association of individual TCRs with disease status, and machine learning to predict cytomegalovirus infection status. Both class I and class II loci were covered by HLA typing, at four-digit resolution. The later analysis used no new phenotypic data to find candidate immune exposures, relying instead on TCR beta sequences and their occurrence across donors. Donor age, sex, ethnicity and CMV serostatus were collected together with the repertoire data. The study was designed to test whether signatures of past pathogen exposure could be identified by cataloging public T cell receptors. The study used immunosequencing to profile the T cell repertoires of around 600 subjects and linked those repertoires to cytomegalovirus serostatus. A later analysis re-analyzed previously published TCR beta repertoires from several hundred donors and added high-resolution HLA genotyping to study TCR occurrence patterns.

Including the terminal cysteine and phenylalanine, the CDR3 comprises 15 residues. The read is trimmed to its CDR3 DNA, 45 bases read in frame from base 1. CDR1 and CDR2 (MNHEY, SVGAGI) derive from the germline V gene. The germline ends are 12 bases apart after V is trimmed by 2 bases and J by 2 bases. The cohort was made up of roughly 670 healthy bone marrow donors. At the time of sampling, every cohort member was nominally healthy, though immune exposures that went unrecorded were likely present. The donor was CMV seronegative and belonged to the group of approximately 320 seronegative cohort members. A peripheral blood sample was collected from each donor, and TCR beta sequencing was performed on peripheral blood mononuclear cells. The Qiagen DNeasy Blood Extraction Kit was used to extract genomic DNA from the blood cell samples. The study at large found these results: In a later genetic analysis, fewer N-insertions in productive TCRs were reported among donors in an Asian-associated ancestry cluster than the approximately 710-donor mean. Because the 87-base-pair reads could not distinguish some IMGT-functional V segments, including TRBV6-2 and TRBV6-3, those segments were excluded. A later analysis found that HLA-associated TCR beta chains were more clonally expanded and had lower generation probabilities than equally common non-associated chains. The authors suggested that the approach could potentially be generalized to other disease states and immunological phenotypes. In a later analysis, several top co-occurrence clusters were reported to appear linked to parvovirus B19, influenza, CMV and Epstein-Barr virus. A further reported finding was that TCR beta sequences accurately predicted the HLA-A and HLA-B alleles for most subjects in the first cohort. The presence/absence analyses assumed that sequencing depth was roughly uniform across donors, and that assumption may not be true. An association between a missense DCLRE1C variant and V-gene and J-gene trimming of TCR beta chains was found in a later genetic analysis and replicated in an independent cohort. CMV serostatus was the only immune exposure information available for the cohort. In a later analysis, the rate of TCR association differed among HLA loci, with DRB1 alleles having the most associated TCRs and HLA-C alleles having the fewest. A few of the identified cytomegalovirus-associated TCR beta chains were confirmed in vitro to be specific for cytomegalovirus antigens. At a false discovery rate of 0.05, a later analysis linked about 16,000 TCR beta sequences to specific HLA alleles. When HLA alleles, especially DR and DQ, strongly co-occurred, TCR associations were difficult to assign to individual alleles. HLA typing was unavailable for some donors at each locus, so association tests used only the typed subset. Linkage disequilibrium might explain the correlated functional status among segregating V segments, but an unknown experimental factor could not be excluded. A total of 150 to 200 TCR beta chains were listed by the study as associated with cytomegalovirus. Because counts were too low, roughly 17 rarely observed V segments, including chromosome 9 orphons, were left out of the earlier analysis of a few hundred of the donors. While some public TCRs were present in many individuals, most TCR sequences turned up only very rarely across donors. Only TCR beta chains were sequenced in this cohort, and the absence of alpha or paired-chain data limited detectable features. Cytomegalovirus status was reported to be diagnosed by the classifier with high specificity and sensitivity in both the original and validation cohorts. Broadly in line with IMGT annotations, most TCR beta V segments showed up in productive rearrangements about 87% or about 30% of the time in an earlier analysis of approximately 600 of the donors. A cluster of highly shared sequence variants was judged likely to represent a technical artifact of the sequencing pipeline. Most CMV-associated TCR beta chains appeared to be HLA-restricted in a later analysis, and the HLA associations seemed to be driven largely by CMV exposure.

Library generation was performed with the immunoSEQ multiplex PCR assay. For the multiplex PCR, a mixture combining 60 forward primers for TCR Vbeta segments and 13 reverse primers for TCR Jbeta segments was used. A multiplex PCR assay on genomic DNA amplified the CDR3 region of rearranged TCR beta genes. On the Illumina HiSeq System, the amplified TCR beta libraries were sequenced as 87-base-pair reads. In the authors' own workflow: A later analysis tallied around 87 million unique TCR beta chains across the 610 or so repertoires, and about 12 million of those chains were shared by two or more donors. To remove PCR and sequencing errors, raw reads were error-corrected and collapsed into unique sequences using a nearest-neighbor algorithm that merged closely related sequences. To assign V, D and J gene segments, CDR3 sequences were aligned to IMGT reference sequences. For a sequence to be retained, a match of at least six nucleotides to both a V gene segment and a J gene segment was required. A rearrangement counted as productive if the CDR3 had no stop codons and remained in frame with V and J, and every other rearrangement counted as non-productive. Following IMGT convention, CDR3 was defined as the stretch from the second conserved V-encoded cysteine to the conserved J-encoded phenylalanine. In an earlier analysis of approximately 500 of the donors, sequences lacking an unambiguous match to a single V gene segment were excluded. In an earlier analysis of approximately 500 of the donors, a V segment was called functional when productive rearrangements were above 56.7%, and segregating when the standard deviation between donors exceeded 5%. A statistical classification framework was built for diagnosing cytomegalovirus status from the catalog of TCR beta chain sequences. V and J gene assignment, in a later analysis, came from comparing TCR nucleotide sequences with IMGT/GENE-DB human TR gene sequences. The TCRdist pipeline was used in a later analysis to assign CDR3 sequences and most-parsimonious VDJ recombination scenarios. In a later analysis, every TCR beta chain was defined by the combination of its CDR3 amino acid sequence and its V-gene family, and reads without a unique V-gene family were dropped. In a later analysis, around 600 highly shared, low-generation-probability nucleotide sequences were removed to address suspected cross-contamination and a sequencing artifact. In a later analysis, a clonal expansion index for each public chain was calculated from normalized within-repertoire ranks of inferred template counts. In a later analysis, generation probabilities were computed using a VDJ recombination model fitted to out-of-frame rearrangements, and the results were checked against IGoR. In a later analysis, TCR-TCR, TCR-HLA and TCR-CMV co-occurrence was scored with hypergeometric tests, and a repertoire-size bias correction was applied to TCR pairs. To estimate false discovery rates, a later analysis permuted the HLA or CMV assignments 20 times. In a later analysis, co-occurring TCRs were grouped using DBSCAN, and TCRdist sequence similarity was added for clustering within HLA-allele-positive subsets. For co-occurrence clustering, repertoires with fewer than 30,000 or more than 120,000 public chains were excluded, along with a handful of repertoires with anomalous nucleotide sharing. This immuneACCESS table, as held by TCRdb, lists in-frame sequences with V and J called but not all clones. Of the missing ones, under half trace to an unresolved V gene in checked studies; the others have no known cause. V and J calls and clone size are copied from that table; D and trimming were computed from the DNA. Counted in this sample were about 21,000 clones; around 82% of them appeared once. The ten largest clonotypes hold 7.4% of the sample.

With respect to this clone: Its antigen has not been determined. Base qualities were left out, and no much larger clone turns up one base away.

The rearrangement joined TRBV6-5 to TRBJ2-5; 6 matching bases give a weak D call of TRBD2. The receptor was isolated from a man aged 60 to 75 in good health and CMV-seronegative. Sequenced material: PBMCs. The sequenced DNA: TGTGCCAGCAGTTACGCTGGAGGGCGGCAAGAGACCCAGTACTTC. It translates to CASSYAGGRQETQYF.